These 30 T cell receptor beta chains were sequenced from one sample in a study of T cells in Graves' hyperthyroidism and ophthalmopathy. Template material for amplifying TCR beta CDR3 regions consisted of RNA transcripts. Researchers ran a first-round RT-PCR on the TCR CDR3 using the HTBI primer set. TCRdb independently ran MiXCR on the multiplex PCR reads; one entry per CDR3 protein. The sample has 550,000 to 850,000 distinct CDR3 sequences, around 20% seen once. Sequencing was performed on blood. These receptors all stem from a woman in her fifties or sixties with Graves' hyperthyroidism that later progressed to Graves' ophthalmopathy.

The rearrangement links TRBV4-2 to TRBJ2-6; possible D gene TRBD2, 5 bases. CDR3 length equals 17 residues. Trimming removed 0 bases at V and 2 bases at J, with 11 bases between. CDR1 LGHNA and CDR2 YNFKEQ come from the germline V gene. The CDR3 sequence: CASSQETSSTGANVLTF. The CDR3 nucleotides read TGTGCCAGCAGCCAAGAAACGTCTAGCACTGGGGCCAACGTCCTGACTTTC.

The V gene is TRBV12-3 or TRBV12-4, the J gene TRBJ1-5; TRBD1 might be the D (5 bases). Trimming removed 6 bases from V and 7 bases from J, with 16 bases in between. The CDR3 totals 14 residues. CDR3 in DNA: TGTGCCAGCAGACCAAGTGGGACGGGGCAGCCCCAGCATTTT. This encodes CASRPSGTGQPQHF.

This clonotype was detected many times. The chain has TRBV13 and TRBJ2-3; 11 nucleotides align to TRBD2. Germline CDR1 is PRHDT and CDR2 is FYEKMQ (reference sequence). J gave up 4 bases and V 5 bases, and 5 bases lay outside the gene matches. The CDR3 consists of 15 residues. CDR3 DNA sequence: TGTGCCAGCAGCCTTAGCGGGGGGGACGCAGATACGCAGTATTTT. Translating gives CASSLSGGDADTQYF.

This sequence joins TRBV9 and TRBJ1-2; possibly TRBD1 for D (6 bases). The CDR3 sequence is 13 residues long. Trimming stripped 5 bases from V and 2 bases from J, with 10 bases between. The germline V gene has CDR1 SGDLS and CDR2 YYNGEE. This CDR3 is CASRDTGNYGYTF. In DNA form, the CDR3 reads TGTGCCAGCAGGGATACAGGGAACTATGGCTACACCTTC.

This clonotype was found many times. The V call is TRBV12-3 or TRBV12-4, the J call TRBJ2-7, with D perhaps matching TRBD1 or TRBD2 (5 bases each). Trimming removed 7 bases from V and 0 bases from J, with 16 bases in between. CDR3 length equals 15 residues. The CDR3, as DNA: TGTGCCAGCACCTTAGGGGACGCCGACTCCTACGAGCAGTACTTC. It is translated as CASTLGDADSYEQYF.

This clonotype was detected ten times or more. J is TRBJ2-3 and V is TRBV11-2; D may match TRBD1 or TRBD2 (5 bases each). Germline V gene lookup returns CDR1 SGHAT and CDR2 FQNNGV. V shed 7 bases and J shed 4 bases, with 15 bases lying between them. The length of the CDR3 is 14 residues. The CDR3 spells CASIRPGTADTQYF. The CDR3 nucleotides are TGTGCCAGCATCCGTCCAGGGACCGCAGATACGCAGTATTTT.

This chain connects TRBV7-3 to TRBJ2-1; no clear D gene. V was cut by 1 base and J by 3 bases, with 10 bases left in between. CDR1 and CDR2 (germline): SGHTA, FQGTGA. CDR3 length: 15 amino acids. The CDR3 is CASSLNGVNYNEQFF. The DNA of the CDR3 is TGTGCCAGCAGCTTAAATGGGGTAAACTACAATGAGCAGTTCTTC.

This clonotype has just a few counts. The chain uses TRBV5-8 and TRBJ1-5; TRBD1 aligns across 12 bases. The CDR3 spans 17 residues. Germline trimming cut 2 bases from V and 7 bases from J; bases unmatched to any gene: 10. The germline V gene encodes CDR1 SGHTS and CDR2 YDEGEE. The CDR3: CASSFTGTGGRRQPQHF. Written as DNA, the CDR3 is TGTGCCAGCAGCTTCACCGGGACAGGGGGCAGACGGCAGCCCCAGCATTTT.

This clonotype showed up many times. The chain uses TRBV5-1 and TRBJ2-1; no clear D. Germline V gives CDR1 SGHRS, CDR2 YFSETQ. This CDR3 spans 13 amino acids. V was clipped by 0 bases and J by 4 bases, with 5 bases between them. CDR3 in DNA: TGCGCCAGCAGCTTGGACGGATACAATGAGCAGTTCTTC. This sequence encodes CASSLDGYNEQFF.

This clonotype has more than one count but fewer than ten. The CDR3 loop is CASSLGQAPRGANVLTF. In DNA, the CDR3 is TGCGCCAGCAGCTTGGGGCAGGCCCCCCGCGGGGCCAACGTCCTGACTTTC. The chain carries TRBV5-1 and TRBJ2-6; D gene ambiguous. CDR1 and CDR2 (germline): SGHRS, YFSETQ. The V end was cut by 0 bases, the J end by 4 bases, with 14 bases between. The CDR3 is made up of 17 amino acids. The full variable domain, its missing parts supplied by reference TRBV5-1 and TRBJ2-6, is KAGVTQTPRYLIKTRGQQVTLSCSPISGHRSVSWYQQTPGQGLQFLFEYFSETQRNKGNFPGRFSGRQFSNSRSEMNVSTLELGDSALYLCASSLGQAPRGANVLTFGAGSRLTVL.

This clonotype was picked up a small number of times. The chain uses TRBV15 and TRBJ1-5; D unresolved. The V end lost 3 bases, the J end lost 0 bases, and 12 bases lay between the germline ends. Germline CDR1 is LNHNV and CDR2 is YYDKDF (reference sequence). The CDR3 loop spans 16 amino acids. This CDR3 is CATSSTLTYSNQPQHF. The CDR3, as DNA: TGTGCCACCAGCAGTACCCTCACCTATAGCAATCAGCCCCAGCATTTT.

Ten or more counts support this clonotype. The chain couples TRBV7-9 to TRBJ2-7; a possible D gene is TRBD1 (5 bases). The V gene lost 5 bases and the J gene lost 4 bases, with 18 bases spanning the gap. This CDR3 has 15 residues. From germline, CDR1 is SEHNR and CDR2 FQNEAQ (reference sequence). The CDR3 DNA reads TGTGCCAGCAGCCCGAACCCGCACGCAGGGTACGAGCAGTACTTC. This encodes CASSPNPHAGYEQYF. Full variable domain (outside the CDR3, taken from reference TRBV7-9 and TRBJ2-7): DTGVSQNPRHKITKRGQNVTFRCDPISEHNRLYWYRQTLGQGPEFLTYFQNEAQLEKSRLLSDRFSAERPKGSFSTLEIQRTEQGDSAMYLCASSPNPHAGYEQYFGPGTRLTVT.

The table lists this clonotype with many counts. This chain uses TRBV15 with TRBJ2-1, with 8 bases identical to TRBD1. The CDR3 runs 18 residues. Germline CDR1 LNHNV, CDR2 YYDKDF (reference sequence). The V and J ends lost 0 bases and 4 bases, in that order; junction bases with no gene match: 11. The CDR3 DNA reads as TGTGCCACCAGCAGAGATCAGGGGCAGGGGGCTGGTTACAATGAGCAGTTCTTC. Protein sequence: CATSRDQGQGAGYNEQFF.

The chain joins TRBV29-1 to TRBJ1-2; D perhaps matches TRBD1 (5 bases). The V and J ends lost 3 bases and 0 bases respectively, with 20 bases between them. This CDR3 contains 17 residues. From germline, CDR1 is SQVTM and CDR2 ANQGSEA. The CDR3 protein is CSVEERAQGFTNYGYTF. As DNA, the CDR3 is TGCAGCGTTGAGGAAAGGGCCCAGGGCTTCACTAACTATGGCTACACCTTC.

A word on this clonotype: A much larger clonotype is one base distant, so this may be a read error. The chain joins TRBV5-1 to TRBJ2-2; D might be TRBD1 (6 bases). The J call is in doubt because the DNA end fits TRBJ1-1 better. This CDR3 region has 14 residues. Germline values: CDR1 SGHRS, CDR2 YFSETQ. The CDR3 bases are TGCGCCAGCAGCTTGCTTGGGGGGGACACTGGAGCTTTCTTT. This codes for CASSLLGGDTGAFF.

Ten or more counts support this clonotype. This chain joins TRBV20-1 and TRBJ2-7; D might be TRBD2 (6 bases). Trimming removed 1 base from V and 6 bases from J, with 19 bases in between. The CDR3 is 15 residues long. Germline values: CDR1 DFQATT, CDR2 SNEGSKA (reference sequence). This CDR3 reads CSARGGQGAGLEQYF. In DNA, the CDR3 is TGCAGTGCTAGAGGGGGCCAGGGTGCGGGGCTCGAGCAGTACTTC.

The table lists this clonotype with many counts. The chain employs TRBV20-1 and TRBJ1-2, with 9 bases matching TRBD1. The trim removed 6 bases at V and 4 bases at J, leaving 18 bases unmatched. CDR3 size: 17 residues. Germline V gene lookup returns CDR1 DFQATT and CDR2 SNEGSKA (reference sequence). The CDR3 sequence is CSADTGGSGAGRYGYTF. CDR3 coding DNA: TGCAGTGCGGACACAGGGGGCTCGGGGGCTGGGCGCTATGGCTACACCTTC.

This clonotype was counted a few times. The chain's CDR3 is CASSPESGTTAFF. The CDR3 nucleotides are TGTGCCAGCTCACCAGAATCTGGAACAACAGCTTTCTTT. V is TRBV18 and J is TRBJ1-1, with D unclear. Trimming pared 2 bases from V and 10 bases from J, leaving 14 bases between. This CDR3 has 13 residues. Germline assignment: CDR1 KGHSH and CDR2 LQKENI.

At least ten counts were recorded for this clonotype. The DNA of the CDR3 is TGCGCCAGCAGCTTGGGACTAGGAGTGCACGAGCAGTACTTC. Protein product: CASSLGLGVHEQYF. The rearrangement links TRBV5-1 to TRBJ2-7; tentative D call: TRBD2 (6 bases). CDR3 length: 14 amino acids. CDR1 and CDR2 (germline): SGHRS, YFSETQ. The V end lost 0 bases, the J end lost 5 bases, and 12 bases lay between the germline ends. Complete variable domain (other parts from reference TRBV5-1 and TRBJ2-7): KAGVTQTPRYLIKTRGQQVTLSCSPISGHRSVSWYQQTPGQGLQFLFEYFSETQRNKGNFPGRFSGRQFSNSRSEMNVSTLELGDSALYLCASSLGLGVHEQYFGPGTRLTVT.

The sample holds a few counts of this clonotype. This chain's CDR3 is CASSLQGQGADEQFF. CDR3 sequence (DNA): TGTGCCAGCAGCCTACAGGGACAGGGGGCGGATGAGCAGTTCTTC. This rearrangement joins TRBV7-3 to TRBJ2-1; 12 nucleotides match TRBD1. The germline gives CDR1 SGHTA, CDR2 FQGTGA. CDR3 size: 15 residues. Trimming cost V 5 bases and J 8 bases; bases outside gene matches: 7.

The chain links TRBV7-3 to TRBJ2-2; TRBD2 matches at 7 bases. The ends lost 0 bases at V and 2 bases at J; junction bases unmatched: 6. The CDR3 spans 17 residues. Germline lookup yields CDR1 SGHTA and CDR2 FQGTGA. CDR3 sequence reads: CASSLTPTGGNTGELFF. The CDR3 DNA reads TGTGCCAGCAGCTTAACACCTACGGGGGGTAACACCGGGGAGCTGTTTTTT.

On this clonotype itself: One end of the junction varies from germline; a read error may be responsible. This chain uses TRBV5-1 with TRBJ1-5; D perhaps matches TRBD1 (5 bases). Germline assignment: CDR1 SGHRS and CDR2 YFSETQ. The CDR3 is 15 amino acids. CDR3 nucleotide sequence: TGTGCCAGCAGCTTGGGGGGGAAGGGCAATCAGCCCCAGCATTTT. Protein sequence: CASSLGGKGNQPQHF.

The CDR3 coding sequence is TGTGCCAGCATGAAGGGCGGACCGTATAGTAATGAGCAGTTCTTC. This encodes CASMKGGPYSNEQFF. The chain combines TRBV2 with TRBJ2-1; D is unclear. The length of the CDR3 is 15 residues. Germline V lookup: CDR1 SNHLY, CDR2 FYNNEI. With 7 bases removed from V and 7 bases from J, the gap between germline ends came to 20 bases.

In this sample, this clonotype turned up a few times. The CDR3 region has the DNA TGTGCCTGGAGTGCGGGACAGAATAATCAGCCCCAGCATTTT. This translates into CAWSAGQNNQPQHF. This sequence joins TRBV30 and TRBJ1-5, with 7 bases aligning to TRBD1. The V and J ends lost 1 base and 4 bases, in that order; junction bases with no gene match: 4. Germline loops: CDR1 GTSNPN, CDR2 SVGIG (reference sequence). The CDR3 sequence is 14 residues long.

This clonotype was seen a single time. CDR3 nucleotides: TGTGCCAGTACCCCGGGGGGGGGCTCCTACAATGAGCAGTTCTTC. Translation gives CASTPGGGSYNEQFF. The chain has TRBV19 and TRBJ2-1; TRBD2 matches 8 bases. Per germline, CDR1 LNHDA and CDR2 SQIVND (reference sequence). This CDR3 comprises 15 residues. Trimming took 7 bases from V and 0 from J; bases not matched to a gene: 5.

Only a few counts were recorded for this clonotype. The gene calls are TRBV29-1 and TRBJ1-1; TRBD1 matches at 10 bases. The CDR3 consists of 12 residues. CDR1 and CDR2 (germline): SQVTM, ANQGSEA. V trimming: 8 bases; J trimming: 8 bases; junction bases outside the gene matches: 8. Here the CDR3 reads CSFGTGAGEAFF. The CDR3 DNA reads as TGCAGCTTCGGGACAGGGGCAGGGGAAGCTTTCTTT.

This clonotype was seen at least ten times. This chain links TRBV7-2 with TRBJ2-5; D uncertain. The V end was cut by 1 base, the J end by 0 bases, with 9 bases between. The CDR3 consists of 15 residues. CDR1 is SGHTA and CDR2 is FQGNSA in the germline V gene. The CDR3 DNA reads TGTGCCAGCAGCTTAGGTCGGCTGTACCAAGAGACCCAGTACTTC. Its protein is CASSLGRLYQETQYF.

There are many counts of this clonotype. The rearrangement links TRBV5-1 to TRBJ2-3; perhaps TRBD2 as D (6 bases). The germline V and J ends were trimmed by 4 bases and 10 bases, with 10 bases remaining between them. Germline V gives CDR1 SGHRS, CDR2 YFSETQ. The CDR3 extends over 11 amino acids. The CDR3 here is CASSGGDAQYF. In DNA form, the CDR3 reads TGCGCCAGCAGCGGCGGGGATGCGCAGTATTTT.

This clonotype was seen a few times. V is TRBV12-3 or TRBV12-4 and J is TRBJ1-2; no clear D gene. Trimming removed 3 bases at V and 2 bases at J, with 4 bases between. This CDR3 spans 12 amino acids. In DNA, the CDR3 is TGTGCCAGCAGTTTGTTAAACTATGGCTACACCTTC. It translates to CASSLLNYGYTF.

This clonotype was observed at least ten times. The chain joins TRBV7-3 to TRBJ2-7; D call uncertain. The CDR3 extends over 15 amino acids. The V end was cut by 5 bases, the J end by 5 bases, with 19 bases between. Germline CDR1 SGHTA, CDR2 FQGTGA. CDR3 amino acids: CASSEGPPPTDEQYF. CDR3 coding DNA: TGTGCCAGCAGCGAAGGACCGCCGCCAACCGACGAGCAGTACTTC.